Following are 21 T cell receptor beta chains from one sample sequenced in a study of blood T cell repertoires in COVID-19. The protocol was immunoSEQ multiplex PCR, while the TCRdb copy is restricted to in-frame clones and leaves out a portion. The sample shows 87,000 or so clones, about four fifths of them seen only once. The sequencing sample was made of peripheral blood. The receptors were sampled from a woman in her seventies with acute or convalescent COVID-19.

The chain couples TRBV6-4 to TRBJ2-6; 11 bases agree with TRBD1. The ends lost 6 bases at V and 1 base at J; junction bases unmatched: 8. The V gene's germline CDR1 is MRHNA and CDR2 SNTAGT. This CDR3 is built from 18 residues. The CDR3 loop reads CASRRTGGSWSGANVLTF. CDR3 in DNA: TGTGCCAGCAGACGGACAGGGGGCTCTTGGTCTGGGGCCAACGTCCTGACTTTC.

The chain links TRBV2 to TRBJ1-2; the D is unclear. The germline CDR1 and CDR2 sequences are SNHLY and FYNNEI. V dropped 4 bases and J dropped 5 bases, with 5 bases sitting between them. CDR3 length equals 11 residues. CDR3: CASSAHYGYTF. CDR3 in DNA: TGTGCCAGCAGTGCCCATTATGGCTACACCTTC.

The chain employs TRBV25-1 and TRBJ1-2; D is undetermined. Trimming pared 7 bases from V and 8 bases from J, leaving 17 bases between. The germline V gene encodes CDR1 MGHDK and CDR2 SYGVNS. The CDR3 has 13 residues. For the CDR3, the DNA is TGTGCCAGCAATGGATCACCGTCGGAGGGCTACACCTTC. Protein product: CASNGSPSEGYTF.

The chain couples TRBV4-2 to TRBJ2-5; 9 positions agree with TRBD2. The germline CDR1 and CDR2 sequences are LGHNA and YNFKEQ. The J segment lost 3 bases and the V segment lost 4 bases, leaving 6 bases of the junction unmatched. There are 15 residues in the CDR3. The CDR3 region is CASSRTGTSKETQYF. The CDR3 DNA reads TGTGCCAGCAGCCGGACCGGGACTAGCAAAGAGACCCAGTACTTC.

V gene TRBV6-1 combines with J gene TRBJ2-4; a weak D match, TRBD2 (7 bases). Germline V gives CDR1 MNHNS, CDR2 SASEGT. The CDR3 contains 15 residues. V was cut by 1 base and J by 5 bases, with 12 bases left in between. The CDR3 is CASSEVGGAQNIQYF. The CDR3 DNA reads TGTGCCAGCAGTGAAGTTGGGGGGGCCCAAAACATTCAGTACTTC.

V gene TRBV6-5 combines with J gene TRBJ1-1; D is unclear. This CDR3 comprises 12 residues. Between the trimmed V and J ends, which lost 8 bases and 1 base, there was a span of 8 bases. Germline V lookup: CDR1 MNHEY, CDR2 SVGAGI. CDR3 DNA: TGTGCCAGCGGCAGTTCGAACACTGAAGCTTTCTTT. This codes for CASGSSNTEAFF.

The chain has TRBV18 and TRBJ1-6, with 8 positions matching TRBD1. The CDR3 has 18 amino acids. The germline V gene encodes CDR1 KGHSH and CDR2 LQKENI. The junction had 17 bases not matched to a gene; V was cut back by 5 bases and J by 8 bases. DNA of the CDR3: TGTGCCAGCTCAAACCTCCTTAACGACAGGGGAGGGGATTCACCCCTCCACTTT. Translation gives CASSNLLNDRGGDSPLHF.

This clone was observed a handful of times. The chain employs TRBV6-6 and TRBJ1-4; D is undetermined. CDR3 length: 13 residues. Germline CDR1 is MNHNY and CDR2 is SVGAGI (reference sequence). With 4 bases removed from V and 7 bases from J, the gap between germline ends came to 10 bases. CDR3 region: CASSSSSGEKLFF. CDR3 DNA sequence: TGTGCCAGCAGTTCATCGAGCGGTGAAAAACTGTTTTTT.

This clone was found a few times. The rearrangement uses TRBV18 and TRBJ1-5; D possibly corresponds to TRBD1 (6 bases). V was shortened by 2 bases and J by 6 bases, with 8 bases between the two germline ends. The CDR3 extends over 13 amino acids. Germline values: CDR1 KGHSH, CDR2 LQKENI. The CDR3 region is CASSPGGIQPQHF. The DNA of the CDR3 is TGTGCCAGCTCACCAGGGGGCATTCAGCCCCAGCATTTT.

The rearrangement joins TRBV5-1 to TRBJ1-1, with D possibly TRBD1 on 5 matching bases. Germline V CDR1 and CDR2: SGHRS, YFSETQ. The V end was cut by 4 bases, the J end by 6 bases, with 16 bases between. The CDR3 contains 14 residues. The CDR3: CASSPQAGSAEAFF. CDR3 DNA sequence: TGCGCCAGCAGCCCCCAGGCAGGGTCGGCTGAAGCTTTCTTT.

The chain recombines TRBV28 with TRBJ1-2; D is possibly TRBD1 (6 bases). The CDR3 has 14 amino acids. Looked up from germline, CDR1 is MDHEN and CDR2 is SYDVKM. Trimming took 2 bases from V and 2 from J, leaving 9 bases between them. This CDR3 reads CASSLGGQNYGYTF. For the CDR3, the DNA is TGTGCCAGCAGTTTAGGGGGCCAGAACTATGGCTACACCTTC.

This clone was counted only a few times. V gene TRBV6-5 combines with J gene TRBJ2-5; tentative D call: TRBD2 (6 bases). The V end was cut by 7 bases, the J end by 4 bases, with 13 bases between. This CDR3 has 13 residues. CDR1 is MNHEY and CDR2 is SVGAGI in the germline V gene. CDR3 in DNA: TGTGCCAGCATGCGTAGTAGCGGAGAGACCCAGTACTTC. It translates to CASMRSSGETQYF.

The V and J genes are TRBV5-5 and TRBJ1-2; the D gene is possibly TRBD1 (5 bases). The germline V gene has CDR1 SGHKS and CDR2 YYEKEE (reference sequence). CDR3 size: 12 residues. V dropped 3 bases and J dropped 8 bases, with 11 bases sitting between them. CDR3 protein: CASSSGQAGYTF. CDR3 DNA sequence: TGTGCCAGCAGCTCCGGACAAGCGGGCTACACCTTC. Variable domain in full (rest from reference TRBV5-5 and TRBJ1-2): DAGVTQSPTHLIKTRGQQVTLRCSPISGHKSVSWYQQVLGQGPQFIFQYYEKEERGRGNFPDRFSARQFPNYSSELNVNALLLGDSALYLCASSSGQAGYTFGSGTRLTVV.

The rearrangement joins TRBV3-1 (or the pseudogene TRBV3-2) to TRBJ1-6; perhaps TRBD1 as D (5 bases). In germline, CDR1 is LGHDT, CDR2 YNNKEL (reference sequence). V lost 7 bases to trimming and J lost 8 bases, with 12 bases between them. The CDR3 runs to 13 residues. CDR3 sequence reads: CASTGGAYSPLHF. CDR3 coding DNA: TGTGCCAGCACCGGCGGGGCTTATTCACCCCTCCACTTT.

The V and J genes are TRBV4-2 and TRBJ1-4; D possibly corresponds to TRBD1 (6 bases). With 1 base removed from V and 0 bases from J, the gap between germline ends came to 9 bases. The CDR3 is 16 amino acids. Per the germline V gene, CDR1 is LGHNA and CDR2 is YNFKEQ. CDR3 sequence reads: CASSQGTVSTNEKLFF. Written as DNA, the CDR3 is TGTGCCAGCAGCCAAGGGACAGTCTCAACTAATGAAAAACTGTTTTTT.

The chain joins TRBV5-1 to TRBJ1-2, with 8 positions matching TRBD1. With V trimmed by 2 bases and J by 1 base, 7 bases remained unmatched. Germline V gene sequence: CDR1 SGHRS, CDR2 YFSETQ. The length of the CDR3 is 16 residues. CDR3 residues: CASSLAGTGLNYGYTF. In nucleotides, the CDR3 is TGCGCCAGCAGCTTAGCCGGGACAGGACTTAACTATGGCTACACCTTC. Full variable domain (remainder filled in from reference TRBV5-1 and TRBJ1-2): KAGVTQTPRYLIKTRGQQVTLSCSPISGHRSVSWYQQTPGQGLQFLFEYFSETQRNKGNFPGRFSGRQFSNSRSEMNVSTLELGDSALYLCASSLAGTGLNYGYTFGSGTRLTVV.

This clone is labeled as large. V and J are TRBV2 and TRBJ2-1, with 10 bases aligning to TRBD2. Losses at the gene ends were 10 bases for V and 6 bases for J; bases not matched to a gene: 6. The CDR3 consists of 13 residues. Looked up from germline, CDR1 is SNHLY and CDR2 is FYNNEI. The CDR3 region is CATRSGGANEQFF. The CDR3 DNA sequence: TGTGCCACCAGAAGCGGGGGGGCCAATGAGCAGTTCTTC.

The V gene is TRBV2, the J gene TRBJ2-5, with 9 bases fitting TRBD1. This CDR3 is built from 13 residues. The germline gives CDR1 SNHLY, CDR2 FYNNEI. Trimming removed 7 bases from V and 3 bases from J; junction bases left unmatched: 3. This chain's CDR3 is CASKRDREETQYF. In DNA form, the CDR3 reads TGTGCCAGCAAGAGGGACAGGGAAGAGACCCAGTACTTC.

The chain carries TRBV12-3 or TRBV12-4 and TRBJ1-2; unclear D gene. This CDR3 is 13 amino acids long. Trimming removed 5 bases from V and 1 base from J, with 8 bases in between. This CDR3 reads CASSREGNYGYTF. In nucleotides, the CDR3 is TGTGCCAGCAGTAGAGAGGGTAACTATGGCTACACCTTC.

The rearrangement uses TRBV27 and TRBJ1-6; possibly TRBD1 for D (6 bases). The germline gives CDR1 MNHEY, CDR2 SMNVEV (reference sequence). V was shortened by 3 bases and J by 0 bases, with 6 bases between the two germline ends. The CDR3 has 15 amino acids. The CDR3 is CASSLDSSYNSPLHF. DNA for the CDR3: TGTGCCAGCAGTTTGGACAGCTCCTATAATTCACCCCTCCACTTT.

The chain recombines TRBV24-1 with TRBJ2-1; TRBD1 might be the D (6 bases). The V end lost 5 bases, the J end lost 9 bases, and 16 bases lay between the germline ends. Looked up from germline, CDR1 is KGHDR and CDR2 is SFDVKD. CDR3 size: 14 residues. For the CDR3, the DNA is TGTGCCACCAGTGTCCCTAAACAGGGTGGTGAGCAGTTCTTC. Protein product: CATSVPKQGGEQFF.